What follows are 29 T cell receptor beta chains derived from one specimen sequenced in a study of cytomegalovirus exposure and HLA in healthy donors. A multiplex PCR was run with 60 Vbeta primers and 13 Jbeta primers. Profiled with immunoSEQ multiplex PCR; TCRdb holds only in-frame clones, not every one. In the table there are about 130,000 clones, around two thirds of which are singletons. The sequenced material came from PBMCs. The receptors stem from a man aged 60 to 69 in good health and CMV-seropositive.

The J gene is TRBJ1-6, the V gene TRBV5-4, with D unresolved. Germline V lookup: CDR1 SGHNT, CDR2 YYREEE (reference sequence). CDR3 size: 15 residues. The V and J ends lost 4 bases and 10 bases respectively, with 18 bases between them. The CDR3 region is CASSREVGQGSPLHF. The CDR3 DNA follows: TGTGCCAGCAGCCGGGAGGTCGGGCAAGGGTCACCCCTCCACTTT.

The chain combines TRBV6-1 with TRBJ2-4, with D perhaps TRBD2 (5 bases). CDR1 is MNHNS and CDR2 is SASEGT in the germline V gene. The CDR3 totals 13 residues. V was shortened by 2 bases and J by 13 bases, with 15 bases between the two germline ends. The CDR3 DNA reads TGTGCCAGCAGTGAAATGGAGGTGACTGGCCAGTACTTC. Translation: CASSEMEVTGQYF.

This chain joins TRBV10-1 and TRBJ1-4; D not certain. V was clipped by 0 bases and J by 8 bases, with 13 bases between them. This CDR3 region has 15 residues. The germline gives CDR1 WNHNN, CDR2 SYGVQD (reference sequence). DNA of the CDR3: TGCGCCAGCAGTGAGTCGACCGGACTAAGGGAAAAACTGTTTTTT. Amino acid sequence: CASSESTGLREKLFF.

V is TRBV19 and J is TRBJ2-2; D remains unclear. This CDR3 spans 16 amino acids. V was trimmed by 5 bases and J by 1 base, leaving 14 bases between them. The germline V gene encodes CDR1 LNHDA and CDR2 SQIVND (reference sequence). In DNA form, the CDR3 reads TGTGCCAGTAGTGGCTACCAGGCTGAGAACACCGGGGAGCTGTTTTTT. This encodes CASSGYQAENTGELFF.

The gene calls are TRBV25-1 and TRBJ1-1, with a tentative D call TRBD1 (5 bases). From germline, CDR1 is MGHDK and CDR2 SYGVNS. The V and J ends lost 5 bases and 3 bases respectively, with 7 bases between them. The CDR3 totals 12 residues. The CDR3 here is CASSTGYTEAFF. For the CDR3, the DNA is TGTGCCAGCAGTACAGGATACACTGAAGCTTTCTTT.

This clone was counted once. The J gene is TRBJ2-2, the V gene TRBV9, with 8 positions matching TRBD2. CDR1 and CDR2 from the germline V gene are SGDLS and YYNGEE. J gave up 6 bases and V 0 bases, and 7 bases lay outside the gene matches. The CDR3 loop spans 16 amino acids. The CDR3 spells CASSVDGLAMAGELFF. DNA of the CDR3: TGTGCCAGCAGCGTAGACGGACTAGCAATGGCCGGGGAGCTGTTTTTT.

This chain joins TRBV6-1 and TRBJ1-2; D gene ambiguous. V was cut by 2 bases and J by 8 bases, with 9 bases left in between. CDR1 and CDR2 from the germline V gene are MNHNS and SASEGT. This CDR3 is built from 12 residues. As DNA, the CDR3 is TGTGCCAGCAGTGAAAGGGAGGGAGGCTACACCTTC. It specifies CASSEREGGYTF.

The chain is built from TRBV2 and TRBJ1-5, with D perhaps matching TRBD1 (6 bases). The germline V and J ends were trimmed by 4 bases and 7 bases, with 17 bases remaining between them. Germline assignment: CDR1 SNHLY and CDR2 FYNNEI. The CDR3 loop spans 15 amino acids. The CDR3, as DNA: TGTGCCAGCAGTGTTAGGACAGAGCGGAGGCAGCCCCAGCATTTT. It translates to CASSVRTERRQPQHF.

This chain uses TRBV10-1 with TRBJ1-2; D is undetermined. Trimming removed 5 bases at V and 8 bases at J, with 15 bases between. Germline CDR1 and CDR2: WNHNN and SYGVQD (reference sequence). This CDR3 spans 13 amino acids. In DNA, the CDR3 is TGCGCCAGCAGTCCTAGCCCCGGGTGGGGCTACACCTTC. This encodes CASSPSPGWGYTF.

The chain joins TRBV6-5 to TRBJ2-1, with TRBD2 identical over 10 bases. The CDR3 contains 15 residues. Germline assignment: CDR1 MNHEY and CDR2 SVGAGI. V gave up 3 bases and J gave up 13 bases; unmatched junction bases: 12. CDR3 sequence (DNA): TGTGCCAGCAGTTATGGGGAGCGGGGGGGACTTGGTCAGTTCTTC. Protein: CASSYGERGGLGQFF.

The chain uses TRBV11-2 and TRBJ2-7, with 9 bases matching TRBD1. Trimming removed 2 bases from V and 3 bases from J; junction bases left unmatched: 11. Germline values: CDR1 SGHAT, CDR2 FQNNGV. The length of the CDR3 is 17 residues. CDR3 nucleotides: TGTGCCAGCAGCTTAAACCCCGGGACAGGGACGGGCTACGAGCAGTACTTC. Encoded protein: CASSLNPGTGTGYEQYF.

In nucleotides, the CDR3 is TGTGCCAGCAGCTCCGACAGGGTTGGACAGCCCCAGCATTTT. This codes for CASSSDRVGQPQHF. The chain combines TRBV7-9 with TRBJ1-5; 7 positions match TRBD1. CDR3 length: 14 residues. After removal of 4 bases from V and 7 bases from J, the junction contained 7 bases not matched to a gene. Germline lookup yields CDR1 SEHNR and CDR2 FQNEAQ (reference sequence).

The chain recombines TRBV29-1 with TRBJ1-2, with 8 bases fitting TRBD1. The V segment lost 3 bases and the J segment 7 bases; nucleotides outside the gene matches: 7. The germline gives CDR1 SQVTM, CDR2 ANQGSEA. The CDR3 has 13 amino acids. The CDR3 sequence: CSVEWTGNSGYTF. CDR3 in DNA: TGCAGCGTTGAGTGGACAGGGAATAGTGGCTACACCTTC.

The rearrangement uses TRBV12-5 and TRBJ1-2; weak D call: TRBD1 (5 bases). Germline V gives CDR1 LGHNT, CDR2 FRNRAP. This CDR3 has 13 amino acids. In nucleotides, the CDR3 is TGTGTTCTACCCCTGAAAGACAGCTATGGCTACACCTTC. Its protein is CVLPLKDSYGYTF.

The table lists this clone with a few counts. V and J are TRBV10-3 and TRBJ2-5, with 9 bases identical to TRBD1. The CDR3 spans 13 residues. CDR1 is ENHRY, CDR2 SYGVKD, per germline. Trimming took 4 bases from V and 3 from J; bases not matched to a gene: 0. The CDR3 loop is CAISGDREETQYF. The CDR3 coding sequence is TGTGCCATCAGTGGGGACAGGGAAGAGACCCAGTACTTC.

The V call is TRBV6-6, the J call TRBJ1-5; TRBD1 might be the D (5 bases). Germline CDR1 reads MNHNY; CDR2 reads SVGAGI (reference sequence). The CDR3 has 16 residues. V gave up 2 bases and J gave up 2 bases, with 13 bases separating them. In DNA, the CDR3 is TGTGCCAGCAGTTACACTACAGGTTCTGGCAATCAGCCCCAGCATTTT. Amino acid sequence: CASSYTTGSGNQPQHF.

A remark on this clone: Other DNA sequences in this sample translate to the same CDR3. The V gene is TRBV5-1, the J gene TRBJ2-5; 10 bases fit TRBD1. The CDR3 is made up of 13 amino acids. The germline gives CDR1 SGHRS, CDR2 YFSETQ. V lost 4 bases to trimming and J lost 5 bases; unmatched junction nucleotides: 2. The CDR3 coding sequence is TGCGCCAGCAGCGTGGGACAGGGGGAGACCCAGTACTTC. Protein sequence: CASSVGQGETQYF.

The chain employs TRBV9 and TRBJ2-3; weak D call: TRBD2 (5 bases). CDR1 and CDR2 (germline): SGDLS, YYNGEE. The V end was cut by 3 bases, the J end by 4 bases, with 9 bases between. The CDR3 length is 13 residues. Written as DNA, the CDR3 is TGTGCCAGCAGCGAGGGAGTGGCAGATACGCAGTATTTT. Amino acids: CASSEGVADTQYF.

As concerns this clone: The same CDR3 can be traced to other DNA sequences in this sample. The gene calls are TRBV30 and TRBJ2-3; possibly TRBD2 for D (6 bases). V lost 0 bases to trimming and J lost 6 bases, with 10 bases between them. CDR3 size: 13 residues. Germline V gene data show CDR1 as GTSNPN and CDR2 as SVGIG (reference sequence). The CDR3 DNA is TGTGCCTGGAGTGTCGGGGGTGCGGATACGCAGTATTTT. Amino acid sequence: CAWSVGGADTQYF.

This chain's CDR3 is CASTPPNGVVGAFF. Written as DNA, the CDR3 is TGTGCCAGCACCCCCCCCAACGGGGTGGTAGGAGCTTTCTTT. This chain joins TRBV6-6 and TRBJ1-1, with D unresolved. Germline values: CDR1 MNHNY, CDR2 SVGAGI (reference sequence). Trimming pared 7 bases from V and 10 bases from J, leaving 22 bases between. There are 14 residues in the CDR3.

In this sample, this clone turned up a few times. The chain couples TRBV14 to TRBJ2-7; a weak D match, TRBD1 (5 bases). Germline-derived CDR1 and CDR2 are SGHDN and FVKESK. This CDR3 has 14 residues. With 0 bases removed from V and 6 bases from J, the gap between germline ends came to 12 bases. In DNA form, the CDR3 reads TGTGCCAGCAGCCAAGATTTAATCAGGGCCGAGCAGTACTTC. Amino acids: CASSQDLIRAEQYF.

Only one count was recorded for this clone. The chain joins TRBV6-1 to TRBJ1-2; D remains unclear. Germline V CDR1 and CDR2: MNHNS, SASEGT. This CDR3 spans 13 amino acids. V dropped 8 bases and J dropped 0 bases, with 10 bases sitting between them. The CDR3 DNA follows: TGTGCCAGCTATACGGGTTCTAACTATGGCTACACCTTC. Its translation: CASYTGSNYGYTF.

This sequence joins TRBV29-1 and TRBJ2-7, with TRBD1 matching 11 bases. Germline CDR1 SQVTM, CDR2 ANQGSEA. V shed 4 bases, J shed 6 bases, and the junction held 5 bases outside the gene matches. This CDR3 contains 13 residues. This CDR3 is CSVAGTGGGEQYF. The CDR3 nucleotides read TGCAGCGTTGCCGGGACAGGGGGGGGCGAGCAGTACTTC.

The chain couples TRBV10-3 to TRBJ1-5; D remains ambiguous. CDR1 is ENHRY, CDR2 SYGVKD, per germline. The CDR3 extends over 14 amino acids. The V and J ends lost 2 bases and 8 bases respectively, with 13 bases between them. The DNA for the CDR3 is TGTGCCATCAGTGAGGGTTCCAGAGGAAAGCCCCAGCATTTT. Protein product: CAISEGSRGKPQHF.

V and J are TRBV4-2 and TRBJ1-1; the D gene is possibly TRBD1 (5 bases). Germline V CDR1 and CDR2: LGHNA, YNFKEQ. V was pared by 4 bases and J by 4 bases, with 16 bases between. The CDR3 spans 15 residues. The CDR3 loop is CASSRGGEQFTEAFF. As DNA, the CDR3 is TGTGCCAGCAGCCGGGGGGGGGAGCAATTCACTGAAGCTTTCTTT.

The chain joins TRBV29-1 to TRBJ2-7, with TRBD2 identical over 7 bases. Per germline, CDR1 SQVTM and CDR2 ANQGSEA. With V trimmed by 6 bases and J by 4 bases, 9 bases remained unmatched. The CDR3 is made up of 13 amino acids. CDR3 sequence (DNA): TGCAGCGTGGAGAGCGGGGCGCTATACGAGCAGTACTTC. It yields the protein CSVESGALYEQYF.

The chain is built from TRBV18 and TRBJ1-2; TRBD1 matches 9 bases. With V trimmed by 3 bases and J by 6 bases, 2 bases remained unmatched. This CDR3 comprises 13 residues. Germline values: CDR1 KGHSH, CDR2 LQKENI. The CDR3 region has the DNA TGTGCCAGCTCACCTTGGACAGGGGATGGCTACACCTTC. Translated, it gives CASSPWTGDGYTF.

The chain is built from TRBV5-1 and TRBJ1-2; no definite D call. V shed 3 bases and J shed 3 bases, with 9 bases lying between them. The CDR3 has 13 residues. Germline V CDR1 and CDR2: SGHRS, YFSETQ. CDR3 sequence: CASSSGFYYGYTF. The CDR3 DNA is TGCGCCAGCAGCTCCGGGTTTTACTATGGCTACACCTTC.

The chain uses TRBV28 and TRBJ2-2; 12 positions agree with TRBD1. Germline lookup yields CDR1 MDHEN and CDR2 SYDVKM. The length of the CDR3 is 15 residues. With 6 bases clipped from V and 4 bases from J, the junction kept 3 bases outside the gene matches. The CDR3 sequence: CASRGQGAGTGELFF. The CDR3 DNA follows: TGTGCCAGCAGGGGACAGGGGGCCGGCACCGGGGAGCTGTTTTTT.